The next 9 T cell receptor beta chains were all read from a single sample in a study of blood T cell repertoires in COVID-19. Here immunoSEQ multiplex PCR was the method, and the copy in TCRdb shows in-frame clones only, minus some. This table has 270,000 or so clones, 85% to 95% appearing once. Material for sequencing was PBMCs or T cells enriched from blood (not recorded which). The receptors stem from a man aged 40-50 years who had been exposed to COVID-19.

This chain joins TRBV30 and TRBJ2-7, with TRBD1 matching over 9 bases. The V and J ends lost 0 bases and 4 bases, in that order; junction bases with no gene match: 22. CDR1 and CDR2 (germline): GTSNPN, SVGIG (reference sequence). This CDR3 spans 20 amino acids. CDR3 sequence (DNA): TGTGCCTGGAGTGTACGGGGGACAGGGTGGAAGGGCTCCACCTCGTACGAGCAGTACTTC. The encoded protein is CAWSVRGTGWKGSTSYEQYF.

This chain uses TRBV30 with TRBJ1-1, with TRBD1 as a possible D gene (5 bases). Germline V gene sequence: CDR1 GTSNPN, CDR2 SVGIG (reference sequence). V was trimmed by 2 bases and J by 4 bases, leaving 11 bases between them. This CDR3 contains 13 residues. Here the CDR3 reads CAWSWGDGTEAFF. CDR3 DNA: TGTGCCTGGAGTTGGGGCGATGGCACTGAAGCTTTCTTT.

This clone has just a few counts. The chain is built from TRBV7-9 and TRBJ2-5, with D possibly matching TRBD2 (6 bases). This CDR3 is built from 14 residues. Trimming cost V 5 bases and J 2 bases, with 12 bases left between them. The germline CDR1 and CDR2 sequences are SEHNR and FQNEAQ (reference sequence). In DNA, the CDR3 is TGTGCCAGCAGCCCAGGACTATTTCAAGAGACCCAGTACTTC. Translating it yields CASSPGLFQETQYF.

The rearrangement joins TRBV7-8 to TRBJ2-3, with 9 bases aligning to TRBD2. Germline V gives CDR1 SGHVS, CDR2 FQNEAQ. CDR3 length: 15 residues. The V gene end was trimmed by 5 bases and the J gene end by 0 bases; junction bases not matched to a gene: 3. CDR3 in amino acids: CASSVTSGSTDTQYF. Here the CDR3 DNA reads TGTGCCAGCAGCGTCACTAGCGGGAGCACAGATACGCAGTATTTT.

This chain uses TRBV19 with TRBJ2-1, with 9 nucleotides matching TRBD2. Trimming at V came to 8 bases and at J to 6 bases, leaving 20 bases not matched to a gene. Germline V lookup: CDR1 LNHDA, CDR2 SQIVND (reference sequence). This CDR3 has 18 amino acids. The CDR3 region has the DNA TGTGCCAGTCTCGGGGGGACTGGGCTAGCGGGAATCGCCAATGAGCAGTTCTTC. This sequence encodes CASLGGTGLAGIANEQFF.

This chain uses TRBV6-5 with TRBJ1-5, with D unresolved. The CDR3 totals 16 residues. Trimming took 2 bases from V and 5 from J, leaving 16 bases between them. Germline V gene sequence: CDR1 MNHEY, CDR2 SVGAGI. The CDR3 region is CASSYGRGRLDQPQHF. DNA of the CDR3: TGTGCCAGCAGTTACGGGAGAGGGAGGCTTGATCAGCCCCAGCATTTT.

This clone was seen just once. V and J are TRBV19 and TRBJ2-1; TRBD2 might be the D (5 bases). V gave up 6 bases and J gave up 2 bases, with 14 bases separating them. CDR3 length: 15 amino acids. The germline V gene encodes CDR1 LNHDA and CDR2 SQIVND (reference sequence). DNA for the CDR3: TGTGCCAGTAGCGCATGGGGAGACACCTACAATGAGCAGTTCTTC. Translation gives CASSAWGDTYNEQFF. Combining the CDR3 with reference TRBV19 and TRBJ2-1 gives the whole variable domain DGGITQSPKYLFRKEGQNVTLSCEQNLNHDAMYWYRQDPGQGLRLIYYSQIVNDFQKGDIAEGYSVSREKKESFPLTVTSAQKNPTAFYLCASSAWGDTYNEQFFGPGTRLTVL.

The chain recombines TRBV5-1 with TRBJ1-1; D is undetermined. CDR3 size: 13 residues. Between the trimmed V and J ends, which lost 5 bases and 2 bases, there was a span of 10 bases. Germline CDR1 reads SGHRS; CDR2 reads YFSETQ. The CDR3 nucleotides are TGCGCCAGCAGTGGCAGACTAAACACTGAAGCTTTCTTT. Translating gives CASSGRLNTEAFF.

The rearrangement uses TRBV3-1 (or the pseudogene TRBV3-2) and TRBJ2-7, with 9 bases aligning to TRBD2. Germline lookup yields CDR1 LGHDT and CDR2 YNNKEL (reference sequence). The CDR3 has 14 amino acids. The junction had 1 base not matched to a gene; V was cut back by 4 bases and J by 0 bases. The CDR3, as DNA: TGTGCCAGCAGCCTAGCGGGAGTCTCCTACGAGCAGTACTTC. Protein product: CASSLAGVSYEQYF.